Detailed here is one TCR beta chain. The antigen is not known. It may be a read error: a sequence one base away is much more abundant. The source material, RNA transcripts, was used to amplify TCR beta CDR3 regions. The HTBI set primed first-round TCR CDR3 RT-PCR. One entry per CDR3 protein results from TCRdb running MiXCR on the multiplex PCR reads. The table records nearly 750,000 distinct CDR3 sequences, roughly a third of them present only once. This record belongs to a study of T cells in Graves' hyperthyroidism and ophthalmopathy. Across the study: Prior to any treatment, at the point of initial diagnosis, peripheral blood was collected.

V was clipped by 5 bases and J by 12 bases, with 25 bases between them. Germline CDR1 reads SEHNR; CDR2 reads FQNEAQ (reference sequence). The CDR3 runs to 15 residues. Study conclusions and caveats: Blood also held most thyroid clonotypes expanded beyond 0.001.

Clinical symptoms, serum thyroxine, TRAb, thyroid ultrasound and orbital computed tomography informed diagnoses. The specimen sequenced was blood. J is TRBJ1-2 and V is TRBV7-9, with D perhaps TRBD1 (5 bases). The clonotype comes from a woman aged 40 to 49 with Graves' hyperthyroidism. CDR3 loop: CASSVEIGWDYGHTF. CDR3 DNA: TGTGCCAGCAGCGTCGAAATTGGATGGGACTACGGCCACACCTTC.